What follows are 28 T cell receptor beta chains derived from one specimen sequenced in a study of OX40 agonist ivuxolimab in advanced cancers. TCRdb's copy holds only in-frame clones and misses some; the assay was immunoSEQ multiplex PCR. This repertoire shows 37,000 or so clones, around 82% found once; its top ten account for about 2%. The sample consisted of CD4+ or CD8+ T cells sorted from blood, taken in a trial of the OX40 agonist ivuxolimab. The receptors stem from an adult with an advanced solid tumor such as melanoma, head and neck, liver or kidney cancer.

The V call is TRBV27, the J call TRBJ1-5, with 8 bases fitting TRBD1. The CDR3 consists of 15 residues. J lost 4 bases, V lost 3 bases, and 5 bases had no gene match. Germline V lookup: CDR1 MNHEY, CDR2 SMNVEV (reference sequence). The CDR3 sequence is CASSLYRGGNQPQHF. In DNA form, the CDR3 reads TGTGCCAGCAGTTTGTACAGGGGGGGAAATCAGCCCCAGCATTTT.

V and J are TRBV19 and TRBJ1-5, with D perhaps matching TRBD1 (5 bases). From germline, CDR1 is LNHDA and CDR2 SQIVND (reference sequence). This CDR3 contains 14 residues. V dropped 1 base and J dropped 4 bases, with 8 bases sitting between them. The DNA for the CDR3 is TGTGCCAGTAGTATAGGGGGGGATAATCAGCCCCAGCATTTT. This gives the protein CASSIGGDNQPQHF. Using reference TRBV19 and TRBJ1-5 for the parts outside the CDR3, the full variable domain is DGGITQSPKYLFRKEGQNVTLSCEQNLNHDAMYWYRQDPGQGLRLIYYSQIVNDFQKGDIAEGYSVSREKKESFPLTVTSAQKNPTAFYLCASSIGGDNQPQHFGDGTRLSIL.

The genes are TRBV11-2 and TRBJ1-2; 7 nucleotides align to TRBD1. Germline loops: CDR1 SGHAT, CDR2 FQNNGV. This CDR3 is built from 15 residues. V lost 5 bases to trimming and J lost 2 bases; unmatched junction nucleotides: 8. This CDR3 reads CASSQGQNRNYGYTF. CDR3 nucleotides: TGTGCCAGCAGCCAGGGACAGAACAGGAACTATGGCTACACCTTC.

The chain uses TRBV19 and TRBJ2-1, with TRBD2 matching over 14 bases. The ends lost 5 bases at V and 0 bases at J; junction bases unmatched: 12. Germline V CDR1 and CDR2: LNHDA, SQIVND (reference sequence). The length of the CDR3 is 20 residues. The CDR3 region has the DNA TGTGCCAGTAGTTCCAGGACTAGCGGGGGGTCCGGGAGCTCCTACAATGAGCAGTTCTTC. Translated: CASSSRTSGGSGSSYNEQFF.

The genes are TRBV6-1 and TRBJ2-7, with TRBD2 matching 9 bases. Per the germline V gene, CDR1 is MNHNS and CDR2 is SASEGT. V was clipped by 0 bases and J by 2 bases; unmatched bases: 5. The CDR3 consists of 16 residues. CDR3 amino acids: CASSEAGTSGPYEQYF. DNA of the CDR3: TGTGCCAGCAGTGAAGCCGGCACTAGCGGGCCCTACGAGCAGTACTTC.

V and J are TRBV10-2 and TRBJ1-2, with a tentative D call TRBD1 (5 bases). The CDR3 contains 15 residues. Germline CDR1 and CDR2: WSHSY and SAAADI. V lost 3 bases to trimming and J lost 0 bases, with 11 bases between them. Written as DNA, the CDR3 is TGCGCCAGCAGTGATGGGACGGTAGCTAACTATGGCTACACCTTC. This encodes CASSDGTVANYGYTF.

The rearrangement joins TRBV5-6 to TRBJ2-3; a weak D match, TRBD2 (6 bases). Trimming removed 3 bases from V and 2 bases from J, with 13 bases in between. The CDR3 runs 15 residues. Looked up from germline, CDR1 is SGHDT and CDR2 is YYEEEE. The CDR3: CASSWGLRATDTQYF. CDR3 nucleotides: TGTGCCAGCAGCTGGGGACTTCGGGCCACAGATACGCAGTATTTT.

This clone was counted between two and nine times. The CDR3 sequence: CATSTSGVLEKLFF. CDR3 in DNA: TGTGCCACCAGCACTTCAGGGGTACTCGAAAAACTGTTTTTT. The chain has TRBV15 and TRBJ1-4; tentative D call: TRBD1 (6 bases). V gave up 4 bases and J gave up 8 bases, with 14 bases separating them. Germline V gene data show CDR1 as LNHNV and CDR2 as YYDKDF (reference sequence). The CDR3 contains 14 residues.

This chain connects TRBV11-2 to TRBJ2-7; TRBD1 matches 7 bases. The junction had 9 bases not matched to a gene; V was cut back by 4 bases and J by 12 bases. Looked up from germline, CDR1 is SGHAT and CDR2 is FQNNGV. This CDR3 has 12 amino acids. CDR3 coding DNA: TGTGCCAGCAGCTCGACCTCGACAGGGCGGTACTTC. Amino acid sequence: CASSSTSTGRYF.

The V gene is TRBV7-9, the J gene TRBJ2-1; unclear D gene. Germline loops: CDR1 SEHNR, CDR2 FQNEAQ (reference sequence). The V gene lost 3 bases and the J gene lost 5 bases, with 17 bases spanning the gap. The CDR3 spans 16 residues. In DNA form, the CDR3 reads TGTGCCAGCAGCTTCCTCATCCACCGGCCCAACAATGAGCAGTTCTTC. It yields the protein CASSFLIHRPNNEQFF.

The chain joins TRBV11-1 to TRBJ2-1; 8 bases are shared with TRBD2. Trimming at V came to 7 bases and at J to 2 bases, leaving 10 bases not matched to a gene. This CDR3 is built from 16 residues. Per germline, CDR1 SGHAT and CDR2 FQDESV (reference sequence). The DNA of the CDR3 is TGTGCCAGCACTCCGGGACTAGGATTAGCCTACAATGAGCAGTTCTTC. The encoded protein is CASTPGLGLAYNEQFF.

The chain links TRBV10-3 to TRBJ2-5, with 12 positions matching TRBD2. The CDR3 extends over 15 amino acids. CDR1 ENHRY and CDR2 SYGVKD come from the germline V gene. V trimming: 8 bases; J trimming: 4 bases; junction bases outside the gene matches: 8. DNA for the CDR3: TGTGCCATCGGTTCTAGCGGGGGGGCCGGAGAGACCCAGTACTTC. This codes for CAIGSSGGAGETQYF.

This clone occurred once. The rearrangement joins TRBV7-9 to TRBJ1-1; 10 bases align to TRBD1. The CDR3 runs 15 residues. CDR1 SEHNR and CDR2 FQNEAQ come from the germline V gene (reference sequence). Trimming cost V 4 bases and J 6 bases; bases outside gene matches: 8. The CDR3 spells CASSSTGTGDPEAFF. DNA for the CDR3: TGTGCCAGCAGCTCTACCGGGACAGGGGACCCTGAAGCTTTCTTT.

The V call is TRBV27, the J call TRBJ1-2, with 10 bases identical to TRBD1. CDR3 size: 14 residues. CDR1 is MNHEY and CDR2 is SMNVEV in the germline V gene (reference sequence). V dropped 6 bases and J dropped 2; count of bases not matched to a gene: 3. The CDR3 DNA follows: TGTGCCAGCAGGAAGACAGGGGGCAACTATGGCTACACCTTC. Amino acids: CASRKTGGNYGYTF.

The chain carries TRBV4-1 and TRBJ2-5; D possibly corresponds to TRBD1 (6 bases). Trimming left V 4 bases short and J 1 base short, with 13 bases between. Germline V gene lookup returns CDR1 MGHRA and CDR2 YSYEKL. CDR3 length: 15 residues. This chain's CDR3 is CASSPLWTVQETQYF. The DNA of the CDR3 is TGCGCCAGCAGCCCGCTCTGGACAGTCCAAGAGACCCAGTACTTC.

By sample fraction, this clone is medium-sized. The chain joins TRBV11-2 to TRBJ1-1, with TRBD1 matching over 9 bases. J gave up 3 bases and V 5 bases, and 1 base lay outside the gene matches. This CDR3 has 13 residues. From germline, CDR1 is SGHAT and CDR2 FQNNGV. The CDR3 DNA reads as TGTGCCAGCAGCCGGGACAGGGACACTGAAGCTTTCTTT. As protein: CASSRDRDTEAFF.

The chain joins TRBV6-5 to TRBJ1-1; D perhaps matches TRBD1 (5 bases). Germline loops: CDR1 MNHEY, CDR2 SVGAGI. The CDR3 has 14 residues. V lost 2 bases, J lost 0 bases, and 7 bases lay in between. For the CDR3, the DNA is TGTGCCAGCAGTTACGGGACGTTGAACACTGAAGCTTTCTTT. Amino acid sequence: CASSYGTLNTEAFF.

The J gene is TRBJ1-2, the V gene TRBV2; D call uncertain. V was trimmed by 10 bases and J by 5 bases, leaving 14 bases between them. Germline-derived CDR1 and CDR2 are SNHLY and FYNNEI. The CDR3 consists of 12 residues. CDR3: CATTGRSYGYTF. In DNA, the CDR3 is TGTGCCACGACCGGACGGTCGTATGGCTACACCTTC.

This chain joins TRBV4-1 and TRBJ1-2, with a weak D call TRBD1 (5 bases). V was trimmed by 0 bases and J by 7 bases, leaving 12 bases between them. The CDR3 contains 14 residues. Per the germline V gene, CDR1 is MGHRA and CDR2 is YSYEKL. CDR3 nucleotides: TGCGCCAGCAGCCAAGAGGGGCAGATCTTTGGCTACACCTTC. This sequence encodes CASSQEGQIFGYTF.

This chain links TRBV2 with TRBJ2-2; the match to TRBD1 covers 10 bases. The V gene end was trimmed by 8 bases and the J gene end by 6 bases; junction bases not matched to a gene: 9. The CDR3 runs 15 residues. The germline CDR1 and CDR2 sequences are SNHLY and FYNNEI. The CDR3 protein is CASGGQGRKAGELFF. CDR3 coding DNA: TGTGCCAGCGGGGGACAGGGGAGGAAGGCCGGGGAGCTGTTTTTT. Combining the CDR3 with reference TRBV2 and TRBJ2-2 gives the whole variable domain EPEVTQTPSHQVTQMGQEVILRCVPISNHLYFYWYRQILGQKVEFLVSFYNNEISEKSEIFDDQFSVERPDGSNFTLKIRSTKLEDSAMYFCASGGQGRKAGELFFGEGSRLTVL.

The V gene is TRBV6-1, the J gene TRBJ2-3; D gene uncertain. Trimming took 7 bases from V and 2 from J, leaving 4 bases between them. Germline CDR1 reads MNHNS; CDR2 reads SASEGT. The CDR3 spans 11 residues. Here the CDR3 reads CASITTDTQYF. In nucleotides, the CDR3 is TGTGCCAGCATAACCACAGATACGCAGTATTTT.

This sequence joins TRBV7-2 and TRBJ2-3; no definite D call. The germline CDR1 and CDR2 sequences are SGHTA and FQGNSA. The CDR3 loop spans 14 amino acids. V lost 5 bases and J lost 4, with 13 bases in between. CDR3 in amino acids: CASSPLLVSDTQYF. The CDR3 bases are TGTGCCAGCAGCCCCCTCCTCGTGTCAGATACGCAGTATTTT.

The chain links TRBV4-2 to TRBJ2-4; 11 nucleotides align to TRBD2. The V and J ends lost 4 bases and 6 bases, in that order; junction bases with no gene match: 14. CDR3 length: 18 residues. In germline, CDR1 is LGHNA, CDR2 YNFKEQ. CDR3 in DNA: TGTGCCAGCAGCCTCACGCCGGGACTAGCGGACCCTATAAACATTCAGTACTTC. Its protein product is CASSLTPGLADPINIQYF.

The table lists this clone with a few counts. The rearrangement links TRBV18 to TRBJ1-1; D is perhaps TRBD1 (5 bases). Germline lookup yields CDR1 KGHSH and CDR2 LQKENI. V gave up 3 bases and J gave up 4 bases, with 9 bases separating them. The CDR3 spans 13 residues. DNA of the CDR3: TGTGCCAGCTCACCTATGGGGGGCACTGAAGCTTTCTTT. This encodes CASSPMGGTEAFF.

The V and J genes are TRBV10-3 and TRBJ1-5; TRBD1 might be the D (5 bases). V lost 4 bases and J lost 4, with 11 bases in between. The CDR3 runs to 14 residues. Germline V gene sequence: CDR1 ENHRY, CDR2 SYGVKD. CDR3 amino acids: CAISAGVTNQPQHF. The CDR3 nucleotides read TGTGCCATCAGTGCGGGGGTTACTAATCAGCCCCAGCATTTT.

This chain uses TRBV5-6 with TRBJ2-1; no firm D call. V was shortened by 2 bases and J by 1 base, with 13 bases between the two germline ends. This CDR3 is 16 amino acids long. The germline gives CDR1 SGHDT, CDR2 YYEEEE. CDR3 protein: CASSFVYLGSYNEQFF. DNA for the CDR3: TGTGCCAGCAGCTTCGTTTACCTGGGTTCCTACAATGAGCAGTTCTTC.

V and J are TRBV19 and TRBJ1-1; 7 bases fit TRBD1. The CDR3 length is 14 residues. V was pared by 5 bases and J by 5 bases, with 8 bases of the junction left unmatched. Germline CDR1 and CDR2: LNHDA and SQIVND (reference sequence). CDR3: CASSADRDWTEAFF. CDR3 DNA: TGTGCCAGTAGTGCCGACAGGGATTGGACTGAAGCTTTCTTT.

The gene calls are TRBV4-3 and TRBJ1-2, with 8 positions matching TRBD1. The CDR3 length is 13 residues. V lost 4 bases and J lost 4; bases outside the gene matches: 2. Germline loops: CDR1 LGHNA, CDR2 YSLEER. The CDR3 DNA reads TGCGCCAGCAGCCGACAGGGGATCTATGGCTACACCTTC. It codes for CASSRQGIYGYTF.